Each of the 17 T cell receptor beta chains below was sequenced from the same sample in a study of CD8 T cells in Susac syndrome. The authors reverse transcribed roughly 0.5 to 1 ug RNA with random hexamers. A single record per CDR3 protein comes from TCRdb applying MiXCR to the immunoSEQ multiplex PCR reads. This table holds around 200,000 distinct CDR3 sequences, approximately 95% found once. The sample comprised CD4+ T cells from PBMCs. The source is a human donor with multiple sclerosis.

The gene calls are TRBV12-3 or TRBV12-4 and TRBJ2-1; maybe TRBD2 (5 bases). The V end was cut by 3 bases, the J end by 5 bases, with 8 bases between. The CDR3 contains 13 residues. CDR3 sequence reads: CASSFSGNNEQFF. DNA for the CDR3: TGTGCCAGCAGTTTTTCGGGAAACAATGAGCAGTTCTTC.

A single count supports this clonotype. The DNA for the CDR3 is TGTGCCTGGACTAACCGGGACACGGGTATGCAGGAGCAGTACTTC. It encodes CAWTNRDTGMQEQYF. This chain links TRBV30 with TRBJ2-7, with D possibly TRBD1 on 6 matching bases. This CDR3 is 15 amino acids long. Trimming removed 4 bases at V and 7 bases at J, with 23 bases between. The germline V gene has CDR1 GTSNPN and CDR2 SVGIG (reference sequence).

The table lists this clonotype with a count of one. The J gene is TRBJ2-3, the V gene TRBV12-3 or TRBV12-4, with no clear D. The V and J ends lost 4 bases and 1 base respectively, with 9 bases between them. This CDR3 has 14 amino acids. As DNA, the CDR3 is TGTGCCAGCAGTTCTGGGTTAGGCACAGATACGCAGTATTTT. This encodes CASSSGLGTDTQYF.

The chain couples TRBV27 to TRBJ2-5; either TRBD1 or TRBD2 may supply D (7 bases each). The CDR3 is 14 amino acids. V was pared by 4 bases and J by 4 bases, with 13 bases between. Per the germline V gene, CDR1 is MNHEY and CDR2 is SMNVEV (reference sequence). The CDR3 sequence is CASSSRGGLETQYF. Written as DNA, the CDR3 is TGTGCCAGCAGTTCCAGGGGGGGTTTAGAGACCCAGTACTTC.

The chain uses TRBV6-1 and TRBJ1-2; perhaps TRBD1 as D (6 bases). Germline V gene sequence: CDR1 MNHNS, CDR2 SASEGT. V was pared by 5 bases and J by 4 bases, with 8 bases between. The CDR3 contains 12 residues. This chain's CDR3 is CASSWTAYGYTF. In DNA, the CDR3 is TGTGCCAGCAGTTGGACAGCCTATGGCTACACCTTC.

This chain connects TRBV29-1 to TRBJ1-1; D remains unclear. Trimming left V 7 bases short and J 8 bases short, with 14 bases between. In germline, CDR1 is SQVTM, CDR2 ANQGSEA. This CDR3 contains 11 residues. The chain's CDR3 is CSGRRAAEAFF. The CDR3 nucleotides read TGCAGCGGTCGTCGGGCAGCAGAAGCTTTCTTT.

The chain links TRBV7-2 to TRBJ2-3; TRBD2 agrees at 9 bases. The V and J ends lost 0 bases and 6 bases, in that order; junction bases with no gene match: 16. This CDR3 is built from 19 residues. Germline V gene data show CDR1 as SGHTA and CDR2 as FQGNSA. The DNA for the CDR3 is TGTGCCAGCAGCTTAGCATCGTTTATGGCTAGCGGGGCCCCGGATACGCAGTATTTT. Its translation: CASSLASFMASGAPDTQYF.

The chain employs TRBV6-2 or TRBV6-3 and TRBJ2-7; 8 positions match TRBD2. The CDR3 is 14 amino acids. Germline CDR1 reads MNHEY; CDR2 reads SVGEGT. V was pared by 6 bases and J by 3 bases, with 7 bases of the junction left unmatched. CDR3 loop: CASRSASGHYEQYF. The DNA for the CDR3 is TGTGCCAGCAGGTCGGCTAGCGGGCACTACGAGCAGTACTTC.

For the CDR3, the DNA is TGCAGTGCTAAGGCTAGCGGGGGAAGTGAGCAGTTCTTC. Encoded protein: CSAKASGGSEQFF. The chain recombines TRBV20-1 with TRBJ2-1; 10 bases line up with TRBD2. Unmatched junction bases numbered 6, after V lost 4 bases and J lost 9 bases. From germline, CDR1 is DFQATT and CDR2 SNEGSKA (reference sequence). CDR3 length equals 13 residues.

A single count supports this clonotype. The chain couples TRBV5-4 to TRBJ2-7; 8 nucleotides match TRBD1. The trim removed 4 bases at V and 6 bases at J, leaving 3 bases unmatched. This CDR3 has 12 amino acids. Germline CDR1 reads SGHNT; CDR2 reads YYREEE (reference sequence). The CDR3 DNA reads TGTGCCAGCAGCGCCGACAGGGGCGAGCAGTACTTC. The encoded protein is CASSADRGEQYF. Full variable domain (outside the CDR3, taken from reference TRBV5-4 and TRBJ2-7): ETGVTQSPTHLIKTRGQQVTLRCSSQSGHNTVSWYQQALGQGPQFIFQYYREEENGRGNFPPRFSGLQFPNYSSELNVNALELDDSALYLCASSADRGEQYFGPGTRLTVT.

The rearrangement links TRBV30 to TRBJ1-6; D might be TRBD1 (6 bases). Germline CDR1 reads GTSNPN; CDR2 reads SVGIG (reference sequence). V dropped 5 bases and J dropped 5 bases, with 13 bases sitting between them. CDR3 length equals 14 residues. The CDR3 region is CAWRRTENNSPLHF. The CDR3 coding sequence is TGTGCCTGGCGACGGACAGAGAATAATTCACCCCTCCACTTT.

The chain joins TRBV5-6 to TRBJ1-6; 8 nucleotides line up with TRBD1. In germline, CDR1 is SGHDT, CDR2 YYEEEE. This CDR3 comprises 15 residues. The ends lost 4 bases at V and 8 bases at J; junction bases unmatched: 8. The CDR3 loop reads CASSLPGQEDSPLHF. DNA of the CDR3: TGTGCCAGCAGCCTACCGGGACAGGAAGATTCACCCCTCCACTTT.

The chain couples TRBV7-8 to TRBJ1-2; possible D gene TRBD1, 5 bases. Germline values: CDR1 SGHVS, CDR2 FQNEAQ. V lost 1 base, J lost 8 bases, and 11 bases lay in between. The length of the CDR3 is 13 residues. The CDR3 protein is CASSLGQGLGYTF. In DNA form, the CDR3 reads TGTGCCAGCAGCTTAGGTCAGGGCCTCGGCTACACCTTC.

The V call is TRBV25-1, the J call TRBJ2-2; 7 nucleotides agree with TRBD1. After removal of 2 bases from V and 2 bases from J, the junction contained 5 bases not matched to a gene. CDR1 is MGHDK and CDR2 is SYGVNS in the germline V gene. The CDR3 loop spans 16 amino acids. The DNA of the CDR3 is TGTGCCAGCAGTGAAATAAGACAGGGCAACACCGGGGAGCTGTTTTTT. This gives the protein CASSEIRQGNTGELFF.

The chain recombines TRBV5-1 with TRBJ2-1, with 11 bases that match TRBD2. The CDR3 is 16 amino acids. CDR1 and CDR2 from the germline V gene are SGHRS and YFSETQ. With V trimmed by 4 bases and J by 6 bases, 9 bases remained unmatched. The CDR3 is CASSPTLAGALNEQFF. CDR3 nucleotides: TGCGCCAGCAGCCCAACACTAGCGGGGGCCCTCAATGAGCAGTTCTTC. Drawing the rest from reference TRBV5-1 and TRBJ2-1, the complete variable domain is KAGVTQTPRYLIKTRGQQVTLSCSPISGHRSVSWYQQTPGQGLQFLFEYFSETQRNKGNFPGRFSGRQFSNSRSEMNVSTLELGDSALYLCASSPTLAGALNEQFFGPGTRLTVL.

This clonotype was recorded only once. V usage is TRBV20-1 and J usage is TRBJ1-1, with D unclear. From germline, CDR1 is DFQATT and CDR2 SNEGSKA (reference sequence). This CDR3 is 12 amino acids long. V was trimmed by 7 bases and J by 10 bases, leaving 19 bases between them. The CDR3 nucleotides are TGCAGTGTAGACAACACTCCTTCAGGAGCTTTCTTT. This gives the protein CSVDNTPSGAFF.

A single count supports this clonotype. This chain links TRBV12-3 or TRBV12-4 with TRBJ2-7; D is uncertain. Trimming shortened V by 6 bases and J by 5 bases, and 17 bases separated the two germline ends. This CDR3 comprises 14 residues. The chain's CDR3 is CASSRTQLGNEQYF. The CDR3, as DNA: TGTGCCAGCAGCCGAACTCAATTGGGGAACGAGCAGTACTTC.